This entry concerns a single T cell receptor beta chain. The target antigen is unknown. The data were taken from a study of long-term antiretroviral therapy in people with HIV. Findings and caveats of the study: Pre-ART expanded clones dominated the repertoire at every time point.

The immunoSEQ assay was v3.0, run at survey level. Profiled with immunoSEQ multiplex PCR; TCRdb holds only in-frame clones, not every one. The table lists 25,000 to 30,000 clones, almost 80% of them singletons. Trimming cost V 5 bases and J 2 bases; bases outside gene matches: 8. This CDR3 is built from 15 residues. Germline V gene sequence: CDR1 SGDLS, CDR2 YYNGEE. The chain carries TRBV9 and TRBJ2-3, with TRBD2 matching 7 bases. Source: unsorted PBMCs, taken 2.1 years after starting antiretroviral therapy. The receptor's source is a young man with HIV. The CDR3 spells CASRGSGKDTDTQYF. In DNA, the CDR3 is TGTGCCAGCAGAGGGAGCGGGAAAGACACAGATACGCAGTATTTT.